A single sample is the source of the 7 T cell receptor beta chains below, sequenced in a study of neurological immune-mediated disorders. TCRdb ran MiXCR on the 5' RACE reads and lists one entry per CDR3 protein. The sample has about 59,000 distinct CDR3 sequences, roughly 13% seen once. The sample consisted of PBMCs. The receptors were sampled from a woman aged 55-70 years with HTLV-1-associated myelopathy (HAM/TSP).

V is TRBV14 and J is TRBJ1-2; D gene unclear. V lost 4 bases and J 1 base, leaving 7 bases between the germline ends. This CDR3 has 13 residues. In germline, CDR1 is SGHDN, CDR2 FVKESK. This CDR3 is CASSLHRNYGYTF. CDR3 coding DNA: TGTGCCAGCAGCCTCCACCGTAACTATGGCTACACCTTC.

This clonotype was recorded many times. The V and J genes are TRBV7-9 and TRBJ2-1; 16 nucleotides line up with TRBD2. This CDR3 has 16 residues. Trimming cost V 5 bases and J 7 bases; bases outside gene matches: 5. In germline, CDR1 is SEHNR, CDR2 FQNEAQ (reference sequence). CDR3 sequence: CASSGTSGRAWNEQFF. Here the CDR3 DNA reads TGTGCCAGCAGCGGGACTAGCGGGAGGGCCTGGAATGAGCAGTTCTTC.

This clonotype was detected ten times or more. The V gene is TRBV11-1, the J gene TRBJ2-1; D not resolved. With 3 bases removed from V and 6 bases from J, the gap between germline ends came to 9 bases. Germline CDR1 is SGHAT and CDR2 is FQDESV (reference sequence). This CDR3 is 13 amino acids long. CDR3 sequence: CASSFIRLNEQFF. Here the CDR3 DNA reads TGTGCCAGCAGCTTTATACGCCTCAATGAGCAGTTCTTC.

Ten or more counts support this clonotype. The chain has TRBV12-3 or TRBV12-4 and TRBJ1-3; D gene unclear. The CDR3 length is 15 residues. V lost 3 bases to trimming and J lost 3 bases, with 12 bases between them. In nucleotides, the CDR3 is TGTGCCAGCAGTTTTCGCGGGGTGGATGGAAACACCATATATTTT. Protein product: CASSFRGVDGNTIYF.

This clonotype has at least ten counts. This sequence joins TRBV12-3 or TRBV12-4 and TRBJ2-1; unclear D gene. CDR3 size: 15 residues. V was clipped by 4 bases and J by 5 bases, with 15 bases between them. CDR3 in amino acids: CASSSTTGRNNEQFF. In DNA form, the CDR3 reads TGTGCCAGCAGTTCTACGACGGGCCGGAACAATGAGCAGTTCTTC.

This clonotype was observed a handful of times. The chain is built from TRBV7-2 and TRBJ1-1; D is ambiguous. Trimming stripped 4 bases from V and 1 base from J, with 7 bases between. The germline CDR1 and CDR2 sequences are SGHTA and FQGNSA. The CDR3 extends over 13 amino acids. CDR3 region: CASSSLRNTEAFF. The CDR3, as DNA: TGTGCCAGCAGCTCACTCAGGAACACTGAAGCTTTCTTT.

J is TRBJ2-7 and V is TRBV7-6; perhaps TRBD2 as D (5 bases). Trimming left V 5 bases short and J 1 base short, with 9 bases between. The CDR3 is 13 residues long. Germline assignment: CDR1 SGHVS and CDR2 FNYEAQ. CDR3 residues: CASSPGRSYEQYF. CDR3 DNA sequence: TGTGCCAGCAGCCCGGGAAGATCCTACGAGCAGTACTTC.